The next 4 T cell receptor beta chains were all read from a single sample in a study of OX40 agonist ivuxolimab in advanced cancers. Only in-frame clones appear in the TCRdb table, and some are missing; sequencing was by immunoSEQ multiplex PCR. The sample records approximately 90,000 clones, roughly 90% being singletons. The specimen was CD4+ or CD8+ T cells sorted from blood, collected in a trial of the OX40 agonist ivuxolimab. The receptors derive from an adult with an advanced solid tumor such as melanoma, head and neck, liver or kidney cancer.

For this clone: This CDR3 is also generated by other DNA sequences in the sample. The chain links TRBV30 to TRBJ1-2; TRBD1 matches 12 bases. Germline V gene lookup returns CDR1 GTSNPN and CDR2 SVGIG (reference sequence). The CDR3 is made up of 14 amino acids. The V and J ends lost 5 bases and 8 bases, in that order; junction bases with no gene match: 9. CDR3 sequence (DNA): TGTGCCTGGTATCCGGGACAGGGGGCGGGGGGCTACACCTTC. It translates to CAWYPGQGAGGYTF.

This chain connects TRBV28 to TRBJ2-4; perhaps D is TRBD1 or TRBD2 (5 bases each). Germline loops: CDR1 MDHEN, CDR2 SYDVKM. Between the trimmed V and J ends, which lost 8 bases and 11 bases, there was a span of 16 bases. The CDR3 runs 12 residues. The CDR3 region has the DNA TGTGCCAGCCGAGCACCGGGACGACTTCAGTACTTC. As protein: CASRAPGRLQYF.

The chain is built from TRBV15 and TRBJ1-4; the D gene is possibly TRBD1 (5 bases). The germline V and J ends were trimmed by 0 bases and 4 bases, with 12 bases remaining between them. Looked up from germline, CDR1 is LNHNV and CDR2 is YYDKDF (reference sequence). This CDR3 region has 16 residues. The CDR3 DNA sequence: TGTGCCACCAGCAGAGAAGAGGGGAGGGGTAATGAAAAACTGTTTTTT. Residues: CATSREEGRGNEKLFF. The whole variable domain, remainder taken from reference TRBV15 and TRBJ1-4, is DAMVIQNPRYQVTQFGKPVTLSCSQTLNHNVMYWYQQKSSQAPKLLFHYYDKDFNNEADTPDNFQSRRPNTSFCFLDIRSPGLGDTAMYLCATSREEGRGNEKLFFGSGTQLSVL.

The chain couples TRBV9 to TRBJ1-1; D gene unclear. The CDR3 is made up of 13 amino acids. The V gene's germline CDR1 is SGDLS and CDR2 YYNGEE. V lost 0 bases and J 5 bases, leaving 8 bases between the germline ends. The CDR3 bases are TGTGCCAGCAGCGTAGCATATGGAACTGAAGCTTTCTTT. It specifies CASSVAYGTEAFF.